The 32 T cell receptor beta chains given below trace back to one sample, sequenced in a study of cytomegalovirus exposure and HLA in healthy donors. PCR employed 60 Vbeta and 13 Jbeta primers. Profiled with immunoSEQ multiplex PCR; TCRdb holds only in-frame clones, not every one. The repertoire holds over 150,000 clones, with about 90% as singletons. The sample consisted of PBMCs. These receptors were taken from a girl under two years old in good health and CMV-seronegative.

The chain links TRBV5-1 to TRBJ2-3; perhaps TRBD2 as D (6 bases). Germline lookup yields CDR1 SGHRS and CDR2 YFSETQ. The V end lost 5 bases, the J end lost 6 bases, and 13 bases lay between the germline ends. The CDR3 length is 13 residues. CDR3 coding DNA: TGCGCCAGCAGTTCACTCCGGGGGGATACGCAGTATTTT. Protein product: CASSSLRGDTQYF. Variable domain in full (rest from reference TRBV5-1 and TRBJ2-3): KAGVTQTPRYLIKTRGQQVTLSCSPISGHRSVSWYQQTPGQGLQFLFEYFSETQRNKGNFPGRFSGRQFSNSRSEMNVSTLELGDSALYLCASSSLRGDTQYFGPGTRLTVL.

CDR3 in DNA: TGCGCCAGCAGCCAAGATCTAGGGGGACTAGGGAACTACAATGAGCAGTTCTTC. Encoded protein: CASSQDLGGLGNYNEQFF. The chain has TRBV4-1 and TRBJ2-1; 8 nucleotides line up with TRBD2. The CDR3 totals 18 residues. V shed 0 bases, J shed 3 bases, and the junction held 10 bases outside the gene matches. Germline CDR1 reads MGHRA; CDR2 reads YSYEKL.

The gene calls are TRBV5-1 and TRBJ2-1; 13 bases match TRBD2. Looked up from germline, CDR1 is SGHRS and CDR2 is YFSETQ. J gave up 4 bases and V 4 bases, and 5 bases lay outside the gene matches. The CDR3 extends over 16 amino acids. The chain's CDR3 is CASSNGLAGAYNEQFF. The CDR3 DNA is TGCGCCAGCAGCAACGGACTAGCGGGGGCATACAATGAGCAGTTCTTC.

This clone has a handful of counts. J is TRBJ2-5 and V is TRBV7-9, with D possibly matching TRBD2 (5 bases). V was shortened by 3 bases and J by 5 bases, with 19 bases between the two germline ends. The germline gives CDR1 SEHNR, CDR2 FQNEAQ (reference sequence). There are 16 residues in the CDR3. In DNA form, the CDR3 reads TGTGCCAGCAGCTTCAGGCTACTAGGCCCCCTCGAGACCCAGTACTTC. Its translation is CASSFRLLGPLETQYF.

The CDR3 spells CATSRSPGGADTQYF. The CDR3 DNA reads as TGTGCCACCAGCAGAAGTCCAGGGGGCGCGGATACGCAGTATTTT. The rearrangement links TRBV15 to TRBJ2-3; 8 bases are a match to TRBD1. The CDR3 loop spans 15 amino acids. Trimming removed 2 bases from V and 6 bases from J; junction bases left unmatched: 7. Germline CDR1 is LNHNV and CDR2 is YYDKDF (reference sequence).

The chain combines TRBV11-2 with TRBJ1-6; D is undetermined. The CDR3 length is 13 residues. Germline V gene sequence: CDR1 SGHAT, CDR2 FQNNGV. Trimming took 1 base from V and 13 from J, leaving 11 bases between them. CDR3 DNA: TGTGCCAGCAGCTTAGCCGCGGTCCGCCCCCTCCACTTT. It specifies CASSLAAVRPLHF.

The chain uses TRBV4-2 and TRBJ2-3, with TRBD2 matching over 14 bases. The CDR3 is made up of 17 amino acids. Germline-derived CDR1 and CDR2 are LGHNA and YNFKEQ. V dropped 4 bases and J dropped 6; count of bases not matched to a gene: 9. Here the CDR3 reads CASSPGGLAGEVDTQYF. DNA of the CDR3: TGTGCCAGCAGCCCCGGGGGACTAGCGGGAGAGGTGGATACGCAGTATTTT.

The chain carries TRBV9 and TRBJ2-1, with no clear D. Trimming shortened V by 4 bases and J by 4 bases, and 18 bases separated the two germline ends. This CDR3 comprises 16 residues. The V gene's germline CDR1 is SGDLS and CDR2 YYNGEE. The CDR3 DNA is TGTGCCAGCAGCCCCCAACTATACGATATATACAATGAGCAGTTCTTC. Protein sequence: CASSPQLYDIYNEQFF.

This clone was observed once. Distinct nucleotide sequences in the sample also encode this CDR3. The V gene is TRBV7-3, the J gene TRBJ2-3; 7 bases match TRBD1. The CDR3 contains 14 residues. Losses at the gene ends were 5 bases for V and 3 bases for J; bases not matched to a gene: 5. CDR1 is SGHTA, CDR2 FQGTGA, per germline. The CDR3 here is CASSRLQGTDTQYF. CDR3 sequence (DNA): TGTGCCAGCAGCCGTCTACAGGGGACAGATACGCAGTATTTT.

The chain employs TRBV12-5 and TRBJ1-2, with D hard to call. Trimming shortened V by 6 bases and J by 8 bases, and 13 bases separated the two germline ends. Germline assignment: CDR1 LGHNT and CDR2 FRNRAP. The CDR3 contains 12 residues. The CDR3 spells CASGLPGRGYTF. The CDR3 nucleotides read TGTGCTAGTGGATTACCGGGGAGGGGCTACACCTTC.

The V call is TRBV15, the J call TRBJ2-2; TRBD1 agrees at 8 bases. V shed 0 bases and J 3 bases; nucleotides not matched to a gene: 6. The V gene's germline CDR1 is LNHNV and CDR2 YYDKDF (reference sequence). The CDR3 contains 17 residues. CDR3 amino acids: CATSRDWRTGYTGELFF. The CDR3 DNA reads as TGTGCCACCAGCAGAGATTGGCGGACAGGGTACACCGGGGAGCTGTTTTTT.

V usage is TRBV27 and J usage is TRBJ2-3; possibly TRBD1 for D (7 bases). Trimming left V 0 bases short and J 2 bases short, with 15 bases between. The CDR3 extends over 17 amino acids. Germline V CDR1 and CDR2: MNHEY, SMNVEV (reference sequence). The CDR3: CASSLSQGGGFTDTQYF. CDR3 DNA: TGTGCCAGCAGTTTATCGCAGGGGGGAGGATTCACAGATACGCAGTATTTT.

The genes are TRBV19 and TRBJ2-7, with D tentatively TRBD2 (5 bases). V gave up 1 base and J gave up 5 bases, with 9 bases separating them. CDR3 length equals 13 residues. CDR1 and CDR2 (germline): LNHDA, SQIVND (reference sequence). The chain's CDR3 is CASSIVLRDEQYF. In nucleotides, the CDR3 is TGTGCCAGTAGTATAGTTTTGCGGGACGAGCAGTACTTC.

This sequence joins TRBV27 and TRBJ2-7, with TRBD1 identical over 7 bases. J gave up 3 bases and V 5 bases, and 10 bases lay outside the gene matches. The CDR3 has 15 amino acids. The germline V gene encodes CDR1 MNHEY and CDR2 SMNVEV (reference sequence). CDR3: CASSPHGQERYEQYF. The CDR3 DNA reads as TGTGCCAGCAGTCCTCATGGACAGGAACGCTACGAGCAGTACTTC.

The genes are TRBV4-1 and TRBJ1-1; a weak D match, TRBD1 (5 bases). Between the trimmed V and J ends, which lost 1 base and 4 bases, there was a span of 19 bases. Germline V lookup: CDR1 MGHRA, CDR2 YSYEKL. The CDR3 extends over 17 amino acids. The CDR3: CASSQGAWGALSTEAFF. The CDR3 nucleotides are TGCGCCAGCAGCCAAGGGGCGTGGGGCGCTTTAAGCACTGAAGCTTTCTTT.

The CDR3 loop reads CASSAGQANTEAFF. DNA for the CDR3: TGTGCCAGTAGTGCGGGACAGGCCAACACTGAAGCTTTCTTT. This chain uses TRBV19 with TRBJ1-1, with 8 bases identical to TRBD1. With V trimmed by 5 bases and J by 2 bases, 4 bases remained unmatched. Looked up from germline, CDR1 is LNHDA and CDR2 is SQIVND (reference sequence). This CDR3 is 14 amino acids long.

The chain employs TRBV6-5 and TRBJ2-7; 8 bases align to TRBD2. The V gene's germline CDR1 is MNHEY and CDR2 SVGAGI. Trimming removed 4 bases from V and 0 bases from J; junction bases left unmatched: 5. This CDR3 is 15 amino acids long. CDR3 sequence (DNA): TGTGCCAGCAGTTCCTTAGCGGGGCTCTCCTACGAGCAGTACTTC. Translated, it gives CASSSLAGLSYEQYF.

The chain uses TRBV4-1 and TRBJ2-3, with 7 bases fitting TRBD1. The junction had 8 bases not matched to a gene; V was cut back by 1 base and J by 4 bases. Germline V gene data show CDR1 as MGHRA and CDR2 as YSYEKL. The CDR3 extends over 16 amino acids. The CDR3: CASSQVTGVIADTQYF. The CDR3 DNA follows: TGCGCCAGCAGCCAAGTAACAGGGGTGATCGCAGATACGCAGTATTTT.

V gene TRBV27 combines with J gene TRBJ2-7; 7 bases agree with TRBD2. Germline V lookup: CDR1 MNHEY, CDR2 SMNVEV (reference sequence). CDR3 length: 13 amino acids. V was pared by 3 bases and J by 5 bases, with 4 bases of the junction left unmatched. The CDR3 loop reads CASSLGGSNEQYF. DNA for the CDR3: TGTGCCAGCAGTTTGGGGGGGAGTAACGAGCAGTACTTC.

The chain carries TRBV18 and TRBJ2-1; 13 nucleotides align to TRBD2. Germline CDR1 and CDR2: KGHSH and LQKENI. V dropped 6 bases and J dropped 4; count of bases not matched to a gene: 9. This CDR3 comprises 17 residues. CDR3 DNA: TGTGCCAGCTCTCCGGGGACTAGCGGGACATCTTACAATGAGCAGTTCTTC. Translation: CASSPGTSGTSYNEQFF.

The chain recombines TRBV5-6 with TRBJ2-3; weak D call: TRBD1 (6 bases). This CDR3 comprises 15 residues. Looked up from germline, CDR1 is SGHDT and CDR2 is YYEEEE. Trimming left V 4 bases short and J 2 bases short, with 14 bases between. This CDR3 is CASSPDSLVTDTQYF. In DNA form, the CDR3 reads TGTGCCAGCAGCCCGGACAGCCTCGTCACAGATACGCAGTATTTT.

This rearrangement joins TRBV6-5 to TRBJ1-1; D remains ambiguous. Trimming stripped 6 bases from V and 8 bases from J, with 13 bases between. The CDR3 totals 12 residues. Germline values: CDR1 MNHEY, CDR2 SVGAGI. The DNA of the CDR3 is TGTGCCAGCAGCCCCCTCCGCGGGGAAGCTTTCTTT. It yields the protein CASSPLRGEAFF.

V gene TRBV10-3 combines with J gene TRBJ2-1, with TRBD2 matching over 9 bases. The junction had 0 bases not matched to a gene; V was cut back by 0 bases and J by 6 bases. This CDR3 has 14 amino acids. The V gene's germline CDR1 is ENHRY and CDR2 SYGVKD. The DNA of the CDR3 is TGTGCCATCAGTGAGTCACTAGCGGGCAATGAGCAGTTCTTC. It codes for CAISESLAGNEQFF.

This clone was seen a handful of times. J is TRBJ2-4 and V is TRBV5-1; 12 bases are shared with TRBD2. The CDR3 loop spans 16 amino acids. From germline, CDR1 is SGHRS and CDR2 YFSETQ. The V gene end was trimmed by 2 bases and the J gene end by 5 bases; junction bases not matched to a gene: 5. CDR3 loop: CASSFHWTSGENIQYF. CDR3 bases: TGCGCCAGCAGCTTCCATTGGACTAGCGGGGAAAACATTCAGTACTTC.

This chain connects TRBV6-1 to TRBJ2-7; 10 positions agree with TRBD2. The CDR3 has 17 amino acids. Germline V gives CDR1 MNHNS, CDR2 SASEGT. With 0 bases clipped from V and 3 bases from J, the junction kept 8 bases outside the gene matches. CDR3 in amino acids: CASSEAQRGGLNYEQYF. The DNA of the CDR3 is TGTGCCAGCAGTGAAGCTCAGCGGGGGGGCTTAAACTACGAGCAGTACTTC.

Comment on this clone: The CDR3 end shows no conserved phenylalanine or tryptophan, and so a read error is likely. The genes are TRBV4-3 and TRBJ2-7; 9 bases map to TRBD1. The V gene end was trimmed by 4 bases and the J gene end by 3 bases; junction bases not matched to a gene: 7. This CDR3 is built from 15 residues. CDR1 is LGHNA and CDR2 is YSLEER in the germline V gene. The CDR3 DNA sequence: TGCGCCAGCAGCCCTATGGGACAGGGAAACTACGAGCAGTACCTC. Translation gives CASSPMGQGNYEQYL.

The V and J genes are TRBV19 and TRBJ1-6; tentative D call: TRBD1 (6 bases). This CDR3 contains 13 residues. The ends were cut back, 5 bases at V and 10 bases at J, with 12 bases in the middle. The germline V gene encodes CDR1 LNHDA and CDR2 SQIVND (reference sequence). CDR3 protein: CASSLGANSPLHF. DNA for the CDR3: TGTGCCAGTAGTCTGGGGGCAAACTCACCCCTCCACTTT.

The sample holds one count of this clone. This chain connects TRBV7-8 to TRBJ1-2, with D tentatively TRBD1 (6 bases). V lost 6 bases and J lost 8, with 22 bases in between. The length of the CDR3 is 15 residues. CDR1 is SGHVS, CDR2 FQNEAQ, per germline. The CDR3 nucleotides read TGTGCCAGCAGGCTACCCAGGGGCGCCCAGGGGGGCTACACCTTC. This codes for CASRLPRGAQGGYTF. Full variable domain (rest looked up from reference TRBV7-8 and TRBJ1-2): GAGVSQSPRYKVAKRGQDVALRCDPISGHVSLFWYQQALGQGPEFLTYFQNEAQLDKSGLPSDRFFAERPEGSVSTLKIQRTQQEDSAVYLCASRLPRGAQGGYTFGSGTRLTVV.

This clone occurred a few times. DNA for the CDR3: TGTGCTAGCCGCGCCACCTCAACAGTTATCCAAGAGACCCAGTACTTC. This codes for CASRATSTVIQETQYF. This chain joins TRBV12-5 and TRBJ2-5, with D uncertain. This CDR3 is 16 amino acids long. Trimming shortened V by 9 bases and J by 1 base, and 21 bases separated the two germline ends. CDR1 and CDR2 (germline): LGHNT, FRNRAP.

This clone was recorded only once. The chain recombines TRBV5-6 with TRBJ2-1, with D unclear. V lost 2 bases and J 9 bases, leaving 9 bases between the germline ends. CDR3 length equals 12 residues. The germline V gene has CDR1 SGHDT and CDR2 YYEEEE. This chain's CDR3 is CASSFRVAEQFF. Written as DNA, the CDR3 is TGTGCCAGCAGCTTTCGGGTTGCTGAGCAGTTCTTC.

The V gene is TRBV6-6, the J gene TRBJ1-1; D is perhaps TRBD1 (5 bases). The CDR3 has 13 amino acids. Per the germline V gene, CDR1 is MNHNY and CDR2 is SVGAGI (reference sequence). V was trimmed by 6 bases and J by 1 base, leaving 9 bases between them. The CDR3: CASRRQPNTEAFF. The CDR3 DNA sequence: TGTGCCAGCAGAAGACAGCCGAACACTGAAGCTTTCTTT.

The CDR3 region has the DNA TGTGCCAGCAGCTTAGGGAACGAGGGCCGCTACGAGCAGTACTTC. This translates into CASSLGNEGRYEQYF. The chain carries TRBV7-2 and TRBJ2-7; tentative D call: TRBD2 (5 bases). V lost 1 base, J lost 3 bases, and 13 bases lay in between. The germline V gene encodes CDR1 SGHTA and CDR2 FQGNSA. The CDR3 has 15 amino acids.